A selection of T cell receptor beta chains follows, all from one sample in a study of CD8+ T cells in alopecia areata. Sequenced by immunoSEQ multiplex PCR; TCRdb stores in-frame clones only, minus some. The sample yields more than 150,000 clones, around 58% seen once. Sequences were derived from CD8+ T cells sorted from blood, sampled at week 24, from a patient treated with tofacitinib. These receptors all come from a human donor with alopecia areata. The CDR3 runs from the conserved cysteine through the conserved F or W. The D gene is left open where the match is weak. Size values are once, few and many counts, or a class for expanded clones, and some rows have none.

clone_size d_call j_call v_call cdr3_aa cdr3_nt
. . TRBJ1-1 TRBV11-3 CASSIPSPTGRTEAFF TGTGCCAGCAGCATTCCCTCTCCGACTGGGCGTACTGAAGCTTTCTTT
. . TRBJ1-1 TRBV12-5 CASGNTEAFF TGTGCTAGTGGCAACACTGAAGCTTTCTTT
. . TRBJ2-1 TRBV13 CASSLGRQEQFF TGTGCCAGCAGCTTAGGCCGACAGGAGCAGTTCTTC
. TRBD1 TRBJ1-1 TRBV30 CAWSVGSGGSEAFF TGTGCCTGGAGTGTAGGGTCAGGGGGGTCTGAAGCTTTCTTT
. . TRBJ2-1 TRBV29-1 CSELGRVGFF TGCAGCGAACTGGGTAGGGTTGGGTTCTTC
. . TRBJ2-1 TRBV5-1 CASSLASRQNLHEQFF TGCGCCAGCAGCTTGGCCTCCCGGCAGAACCTCCATGAGCAGTTCTTC
. . TRBJ2-1 TRBV27 CASSNIGRQQFF TGTGCCAGCAGTAACATTGGCAGGCAGCAGTTCTTC
few TRBD1 TRBJ1-4 TRBV30 CAWNNATGWSTNEKLFF TGTGCCTGGAACAACGCGACAGGGTGGTCGACTAATGAAAAACTGTTTTTT
. . TRBJ2-7 TRBV29-1 CSVEGDRPYEQYF TGCAGCGTTGAAGGAGACAGGCCGTACGAGCAGTACTTC
. TRBD1 TRBJ1-6 TRBV9 CASSARQGSANSPLHF TGTGCCAGCAGCGCCCGACAGGGGTCCGCGAATTCACCCCTCCACTTT
. TRBD1 TRBJ1-2 TRBV29-1 CSVDGRDSNYGYTF TGCAGCGTTGATGGCCGGGACAGCAACTATGGCTACACCTTC
. TRBD1 TRBJ2-4 TRBV6-5 CASSYSRPGQANIQYF TGTGCCAGCAGTTACTCGAGACCGGGACAGGCGAACATTCAGTACTTC
few TRBD1 TRBJ1-1 TRBV19 CASSIGQGSEAFF TGTGCCAGTAGTATCGGACAGGGGTCTGAAGCTTTCTTT
once TRBD2 TRBJ2-2 TRBV6-5 CASTRGALNTGELFF TGTGCCAGCACGCGGGGGGCGTTGAACACCGGGGAGCTGTTTTTT
. . TRBJ2-5 TRBV30 CALGIETQYF TGTGCCTTGGGGATCGAGACCCAGTACTTC
few TRBD2 TRBJ2-1 TRBV29-1 CSVELLGLAGVTGEQFF TGCAGCGTTGAGTTGCTCGGACTAGCGGGGGTCACTGGAGAGCAGTTCTTC
. TRBD1 TRBJ1-6 TRBV19 CASSPWTGLENSPLHF TGTGCCAGTAGTCCGTGGACAGGTCTCGAAAATTCACCCCTCCACTTT
few . TRBJ1-1 TRBV29-1 CSVEGQMNTEAFF TGCAGCGTTGAAGGACAGATGAACACTGAAGCTTTCTTT
. TRBD1 TRBJ2-7 TRBV11-2 CASSLVPDRSSYEQYF TGTGCCAGCAGCTTAGTCCCGGACAGGAGCTCCTACGAGCAGTACTTC
. TRBD1 TRBJ2-7 TRBV2 CASSPDRAYEQYF TGTGCCAGCAGTCCCGACAGGGCCTACGAGCAGTACTTC
. TRBD1 TRBJ2-7 TRBV27 CASSFQTGGLGEQYF TGTGCCAGCAGTTTCCAGACAGGGGGTCTCGGGGAGCAGTACTTC
. . TRBJ2-2 TRBV30 CAWTPGTNTGELFF TGTGCCTGGACTCCAGGGACTAACACCGGGGAGCTGTTTTTT
. TRBD2 TRBJ2-1 TRBV7-6 CASSELAGSSYNEQFF TGTGCCAGCAGCGAACTAGCGGGGAGCTCCTACAATGAGCAGTTCTTC
. . TRBJ1-5 TRBV5-1 CASSLALGQPQHF TGCGCCAGCAGCTTGGCCCTAGGTCAGCCCCAGCATTTT
. TRBD1 TRBJ2-7 TRBV2 CASMGTGDYEQYF TGTGCCAGCATGGGGACAGGGGATTACGAGCAGTACTTC
few . TRBJ2-2 TRBV15 CATSRALAPTGELFF TGTGCCACCAGCAGAGCCCTAGCTCCCACCGGGGAGCTGTTTTTT
. . TRBJ2-4 TRBV13 CASSSRDQSRGDIQYF TGTGCCAGCAGCTCCCGGGACCAGAGTAGGGGTGACATTCAGTACTTC
. . TRBJ2-3 TRBV7-9 CASSGRHRGATDTQYF TGTGCCAGCAGCGGACGACATCGGGGAGCCACAGATACGCAGTATTTT
. TRBD1 TRBJ2-2 TRBV2 CASSDYRDRANTGELFF TGTGCCAGCAGTGATTACCGGGACAGGGCAAACACCGGGGAGCTGTTTTTT
. TRBD2 TRBJ2-1 TRBV14 CASSQHISGGVYNEQFF TGTGCCAGCAGCCAACACATTAGCGGGGGAGTCTACAATGAGCAGTTCTTC
. . TRBJ2-3 TRBV7-9 CASSPPGATTDTQYF TGTGCCAGCAGCCCCCCAGGGGCGACCACAGATACGCAGTATTTT
few . TRBJ2-7 TRBV27 CASSPGHPYEQYF TGTGCCAGCAGCCCGGGACATCCCTACGAGCAGTACTTC
. . TRBJ2-5 TRBV7-9 CASSLTGLQETQYF TGTGCCAGCAGCTTAACTGGCCTCCAAGAGACCCAGTACTTC
. . TRBJ2-1 TRBV5-4 CASSQDLNEQFF TGTGCCAGCAGCCAGGACTTGAATGAGCAGTTCTTC
. . TRBJ2-3 TRBV15 CATSLGRSPTDTQYF TGTGCCACCAGCCTAGGGAGGTCCCCCACAGATACGCAGTATTTT
. TRBD1 TRBJ1-1 TRBV7-3 CASSEPGTVKAFF TGTGCCAGCAGCGAGCCGGGGACAGTAAAAGCTTTCTTT
. . TRBJ2-7 TRBV4-1 CASSQEPVNPRYEQYF TGCGCCAGCAGCCAAGAGCCAGTTAACCCTCGATACGAGCAGTACTTC
. TRBD1 TRBJ2-7 TRBV29-1 CSVDPGQGAYEQYF TGCAGCGTCGACCCGGGACAGGGGGCCTACGAGCAGTACTTC
. . TRBJ1-2 TRBV29-1 CSVVPTEANSGYTF TGCAGCGTTGTTCCTACAGAGGCAAACAGCGGCTACACCTTC
. . TRBJ2-7 TRBV5-1 CASSRAYEQYF TGCGCCAGCAGCCGCGCCTACGAGCAGTACTTC
once . TRBJ2-1 TRBV4-2 CASSQGGARDEQFF TGTGCCAGCAGCCAAGGGGGGGCCCGGGATGAGCAGTTCTTC
. TRBD1 TRBJ1-1 TRBV5-1 CASAYDRADTEAFF TGCGCCAGCGCCTACGACAGGGCCGACACTGAAGCTTTCTTT
few . TRBJ1-6 TRBV19 CASSLFQASSYNSPLHF TGTGCCAGTAGTCTTTTCCAGGCAAGCTCCTATAATTCACCCCTCCACTTT
. . TRBJ1-2 TRBV5-6 CASSLGVAKGDGYTF TGTGCCAGCAGCTTGGGTGTGGCTAAAGGGGATGGCTACACCTTC
. . TRBJ2-1 TRBV7-8 CASSERGRNEQFF TGTGCCAGCAGCGAAAGGGGTCGGAATGAGCAGTTCTTC
. . TRBJ2-1 TRBV27 CASNLGFAEQFF TGTGCCAGCAATCTTGGATTCGCTGAGCAGTTCTTC
. TRBD1 TRBJ1-2 TRBV7-9 CASSDHRTGVGYTF TGTGCCAGCAGCGATCATAGGACAGGGGTCGGCTACACCTTC
. . TRBJ2-7 TRBV4-1 CASSQADRNYEQYF TGCGCCAGCAGCCAAGCCGACAGGAATTACGAGCAGTACTTC
. TRBD2 TRBJ2-3 TRBV7-9 CASSLGQGLEDTQYF TGTGCCAGCAGCTTAGGGCAGGGACTAGAGGATACGCAGTATTTT
few . TRBJ1-5 TRBV9 CASSVNSNQPQHF TGTGCCAGCAGCGTAAATAGCAATCAGCCCCAGCATTTT
few TRBD1 TRBJ1-5 TRBV6-1 CASSRWTGVQPQHF TGTGCCAGCAGTCGATGGACAGGGGTCCAGCCCCAGCATTTT
. TRBD1 TRBJ1-1 TRBV30 CAWNSDRPNTEAFF TGTGCCTGGAACTCGGACAGGCCGAACACTGAAGCTTTCTTT